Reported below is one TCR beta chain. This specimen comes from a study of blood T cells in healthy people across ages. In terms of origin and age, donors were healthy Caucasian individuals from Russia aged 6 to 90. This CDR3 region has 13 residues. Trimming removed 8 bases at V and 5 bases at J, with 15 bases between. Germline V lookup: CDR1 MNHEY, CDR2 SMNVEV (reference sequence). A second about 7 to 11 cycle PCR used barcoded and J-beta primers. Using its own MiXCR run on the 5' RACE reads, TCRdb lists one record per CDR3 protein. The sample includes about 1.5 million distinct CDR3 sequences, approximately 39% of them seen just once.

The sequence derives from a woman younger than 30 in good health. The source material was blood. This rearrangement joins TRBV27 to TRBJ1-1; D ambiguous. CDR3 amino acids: CASAPWGGTEAFF. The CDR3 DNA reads TGTGCCAGCGCCCCGTGGGGTGGGACTGAAGCTTTCTTT.